The rows below give T cell receptor beta chains drawn from one sample of a study of cytomegalovirus exposure and HLA in healthy donors. Only in-frame clones appear in the TCRdb table, and some are missing; sequencing was by immunoSEQ multiplex PCR. The sample includes some 160,000 clones, 88% seen only once; the top ten take around 3%. Sequenced: PBMCs. The receptors come from a man between 18 and 29 years old in good health and CMV-seronegative. The CDR3 runs from the conserved cysteine through the conserved F or W. The order of the fields is D gene, clone size, V gene, J gene, CDR3 protein, CDR3 DNA. D genes are given only for firm matches. Part of the rows lack a size; the others show once, few, many or a class for expanded clones.

D: -
size: -
V: TRBV5-4
J: TRBJ2-5
CDR3: CASSLTTGGEETQYF
DNA: TGTGCCAGCAGCTTAACCACGGGGGGCGAGGAGACCCAGTACTTC

D: -
size: -
V: TRBV6-5
J: TRBJ1-2
CDR3: CASSYSLGVPGYTF
DNA: TGTGCCAGCAGTTACTCCCTGGGAGTTCCTGGCTACACCTTC

D: TRBD1
size: -
V: TRBV7-9
J: TRBJ1-1
CDR3: CASSPRDRGEQAFF
DNA: TGTGCCAGCAGCCCTCGGGACAGGGGAGAACAAGCTTTCTTT

D: -
size: -
V: TRBV28
J: TRBJ2-1
CDR3: CASSTYISSYNEQFF
DNA: TGTGCCAGCAGTACATACATAAGCTCCTACAATGAGCAGTTCTTC

D: TRBD1
size: -
V: TRBV28
J: TRBJ1-2
CDR3: CASKDRQGNYGYTF
DNA: TGTGCCAGCAAGGATCGACAGGGGAACTATGGCTACACCTTC

D: -
size: once
V: TRBV7-9
J: TRBJ1-3
CDR3: CASSLATISGNTIYF
DNA: TGTGCCAGCAGCTTAGCTACAATCTCTGGAAACACCATATATTTT

D: -
size: once
V: TRBV4-1
J: TRBJ1-5
CDR3: CASSQVRGAYQPQHF
DNA: TGCGCCAGCAGCCAAGTGCGGGGGGCTTATCAGCCCCAGCATTTT

D: TRBD1
size: -
V: TRBV5-1
J: TRBJ2-7
CDR3: CASSLEIRTGDYEQYF
DNA: TGCGCCAGCAGCTTGGAAATTCGGACAGGGGACTACGAGCAGTACTTC

D: -
size: -
V: TRBV2
J: TRBJ2-3
CDR3: CASRPNEGGTDTQYF
DNA: TGTGCCAGCAGGCCGAACGAGGGCGGAACAGATACGCAGTATTTT

D: -
size: -
V: TRBV6-6
J: TRBJ1-2
CDR3: CASSYSLEFGYGYTF
DNA: TGTGCCAGCAGTTACTCGCTAGAATTCGGCTATGGCTACACCTTC

D: TRBD2
size: -
V: TRBV5-1
J: TRBJ2-5
CDR3: CASSPNEARGGTQYF
DNA: TGCGCCAGCAGCCCGAACGAAGCTCGCGGGGGGACCCAGTACTTC

D: TRBD2
size: -
V: TRBV5-1
J: TRBJ2-1
CDR3: CASSSPRGDLSNEQFF
DNA: TGCGCCAGCAGTTCTCCCCGGGGGGATCTTTCCAATGAGCAGTTCTTC

D: TRBD1
size: -
V: TRBV5-1
J: TRBJ2-3
CDR3: CASSLGQDTDTQYF
DNA: TGCGCCAGCAGCCTCGGACAGGACACAGATACGCAGTATTTT

D: -
size: -
V: TRBV28
J: TRBJ2-1
CDR3: CASSPPEIWTNEQFF
DNA: TGTGCCAGCAGTCCCCCCGAGATCTGGACTAATGAGCAGTTCTTC